This TCR beta chain was found in a study of shared clonotypes between healthy human individuals. Study information: CD4 naive and CD4 memory each took three plates per donor, while CD8 naive took two and CD8 memory one.

The CDR3 sequence is 14 residues long. Per the germline V gene, CDR1 is GTSNPN and CDR2 is SVGIG (reference sequence). The V and J ends lost 1 base and 4 bases, in that order; junction bases with no gene match: 2. The study's findings and limits: A small donor pool kept down the genetic and exposure-history diversity that was represented. Some clonotypes were shared by all four sorted-subset donors, while others were not shared. The non-shared ones had lower generation probabilities than the shared ones.

This table comes from immunoSEQ multiplex PCR, and its TCRdb copy is limited to in-frame clones, with some not included. The profile shows roughly 700,000 clones, about 74% of them singletons. Regarding this clone: Its antigen remains unidentified.

Source material: memory CD4+ T cells sorted from blood. This sample's subset: CD45RA-negative fraction. This sequence originates from a woman aged 30 to 39 in good health. V gene TRBV30 combines with J gene TRBJ2-2; 8 nucleotides align to TRBD2. The CDR3 loop reads CAWSDGRGTGELFF. In nucleotides, the CDR3 is TGTGCCTGGAGTGACGGGAGGGGCACCGGGGAGCTGTTTTTT.